This T cell receptor (beta chain) was identified during a study of vaccination effects on CD4 cells after COVID-19 (dated by TCRdb to between 2021 and 2022). In terms of the full investigation: After vaccination, three convalescent patients were sampled both early (day +14) and late (day +241, +227, +161 respectively). In both COVID-19 convalescent patients and infection-naive vaccine recipients, the study compared SARS-CoV-2 spike-specific CD4+ TCR repertoires from before mRNA vaccination with those from after it. The full study included over 8 COVID-19 convalescent patients and a few SARS-CoV-2-naive healthy vaccine recipients. Across the study, the median time from the second dose to post-vaccine sampling was 72 days (range 14 to 241). Cultures from other donors in the study were sequenced using the Oncomine TCR Beta short-read assay on an Illumina iSeq 100. Overall results and qualifications from the work: For convalescent patients, new clones induced by the vaccine made up most of the post-vaccine spike-reactive repertoire, and these new clones were largely distinct from the clones induced by infection. Both infection-induced and vaccine-induced clones contracted markedly at late post-vaccination timepoints, which is consistent with waning T cell responses. Limitations of the study were the small number of convalescent patients and the absence of early post-infection timepoints.

This clone was counted once. Its target antigen remains unknown. Base qualities are not at hand, and no much larger clone is one base apart. To identify antigen-specific CD4+ T cell clonotypes by their expansion, the ViraFEST assay first stimulated PBMC with viral peptide pools and then applied TCR sequencing. After less than 13 days of culture, CD4+ T cells were isolated with the EasySep CD4+ T cell isolation kit. Convalescent patients had PCR-confirmed SARS-CoV-2 infection between March and December 2020, before Alpha, Beta and Delta variants emerged in the United States. Each participant got two doses of an mRNA SARS-CoV-2 vaccine, either BNT162b2 or mRNA-1273. Approximately 2 million PBMC per well were cultured with approximately 10 ug/ml peptides in IMDM containing roughly 5% human AB serum, 8.5 to 10 IU/ml IL-2 and gentamicin. Half of the culture medium was replaced with fresh IL-2-containing medium on days 3 and 7. Unless noted otherwise, every peptide stimulation condition was grown in triplicate wells. Using Ficoll-Paque Plus gradient centrifugation, PBMC were separated from whole blood and then either used fresh or cryopreserved at -140C. Overlapping peptide pools spanned the spike proteins of SARS-CoV-2 and the common cold coronaviruses HCoV-NL63, HCoV-OC43 and HCoV-229E. The QIAamp micro DNA kit was used to extract genomic DNA from the cultured CD4+ T cells.

Libraries were prepared through the immunoSEQ multiplex PCR assay. TCR beta CDR3 sequencing was performed on DNA from the cultured, isolated CD4+ T cells. On the study's bioinformatics: Non-productive TCR sequences were removed, reads were trimmed to the CDR3 region, and CDR3s of at least 7 amino acids were retained. The MANAFEST web app was used to identify antigen-specific clonotypes by comparing expansion in peptide wells with expansion in reference cultures. Positive clones required FDR<0.05 expansion versus reference and all other wells, odds ratio above 5, and frequency above 0.1% in two replicate wells. Cross-reactive clonotypes were defined as significantly expanded in SARS-CoV-2 spike wells and in at least one common cold coronavirus spike condition. CDR3 similarity was assessed by Levenshtein distance with the stringdist R package, and unrooted trees were built with ape in R 3.6.1. Not all clones reach the TCRdb copy of this immuneACCESS table, which keeps in-frame sequences only. Checked studies attribute under half of the gap to unresolved V genes and leave the rest unexplained. The DNA was the basis for D and trimming; V, J and clone size are from that table. The sample records 15,000 or so clones, roughly 80% of which are singletons. The ten largest account for about 17% of the sample.

Including cysteine and phenylalanine, the CDR3 has 13 amino acids. Only CDR3 DNA remains: 39 bases, in frame from the first base. Cut back by 5 bases and 11 bases, the V and J ends lie 18 bases apart. Via the germline V gene, CDR1 is SGHNT and CDR2 YENEEA. This sample comprised CD4+ T cells from PBMCs cultured with SARS-CoV-2 spike peptides, obtained after COVID-19 vaccination. The cell subset or site label here, explained by the study, means: SARS-CoV-2 spike overlapping peptide pool stimulation. The V and J segments used are TRBV11-3 and TRBJ1-1, with TRBD1 as a weak D call on 5 bases. The source is a human donor who had a prior SARS-CoV-2 infection. The CDR3 in this case is CASSDNLAGTAFF. The DNA is as follows: TGTGCCAGCAGCGATAACCTGGCAGGGACCGCTTTCTTT. Outside the CDR3, residues come from the reference TRBV11-3 and TRBJ1-1 proteins, so the full variable domain is: EAGVVQSPRYKIIEKKQPVAFWCNPISGHNTLYWYLQNLGQGPELLIRYENEEAVDDSQLPKDRFSAERLKGVDSTLKIQPAELGDSAVYLCASSDNLAGTAFFGQGTRLTVV.